This is a list of T cell receptor beta chains from one sample in a study of blood T cells in healthy people across ages. Each CDR3 protein gets one entry after TCRdb re-called the 5' RACE reads with MiXCR. This sample has around 800,000 distinct CDR3 sequences, with 62% found just once. The material sequenced was blood. The receptor source for this set is a young man in good health. CDR3s include the opening cysteine and the closing phenylalanine or tryptophan. D genes are given only for firm matches. A row's size may be missing; if present it is once, few, many or a size class.

J: TRBJ1-2; D: -; V: TRBV28; size: -; CDR3: CASNLQGLGGYTF; DNA: TGTGCCAGCAACCTTCAGGGATTAGGTGGCTACACCTTC
J: TRBJ2-1; D: -; V: TRBV6-2/TRBV6-3; size: -; CDR3: CASSKLSSYNEQFF; DNA: TGTGCCAGCAGTAAACTCAGCTCCTACAATGAGCAGTTCTTC
J: TRBJ2-3; D: -; V: TRBV20-1; size: -; CDR3: CSDPVPSGDSTDTQYF; DNA: TGCAGTGACCCCGTTCCGTCGGGGGACTCCACAGATACGCAGTATTTT
J: TRBJ2-3; D: TRBD2; V: TRBV5-5; size: -; CDR3: CASSFSGRGGTDTQYF; DNA: TGTGCCAGCAGCTTCTCCGGGCGGGGGGGCACAGATACGCAGTATTTT
J: TRBJ2-1; D: -; V: TRBV6-1; size: -; CDR3: CASSPQGYSEQFF; DNA: TGTGCCAGCAGCCCACAGGGCTACAGTGAGCAGTTCTTC
J: TRBJ2-5; D: TRBD1; V: TRBV24-1; size: few; CDR3: CATSDPGTAVTETQYF; DNA: TGTGCCACCAGTGATCCGGGGACAGCCGTTACTGAGACCCAGTACTTC
J: TRBJ2-6; D: -; V: TRBV7-2; size: many; CDR3: CASSLGLAGSGANVLTF; DNA: TGTGCCAGCAGCTTAGGGTTGGCTGGCTCTGGGGCCAACGTCCTGACTTTC
J: TRBJ2-3; D: -; V: TRBV11-2; size: once; CDR3: CASSPLVGGSTDTQYF; DNA: TGTGCCAGCAGCCCACTCGTAGGGGGTAGCACAGATACGCAGTATTTT
J: TRBJ1-2; D: -; V: TRBV28; size: -; CDR3: CASSLQVNYGYTF; DNA: TGTGCCAGCAGTTTACAGGTTAACTATGGCTACACCTTC
J: TRBJ2-1; D: -; V: TRBV9; size: -; CDR3: CASSVGDLGSYNEQFF; DNA: TGTGCCAGCAGCGTGGGAGACCTCGGTTCCTACAATGAGCAGTTCTTC
J: TRBJ2-3; D: TRBD2; V: TRBV7-2; size: few; CDR3: CASSSTSGFRTDTQYF; DNA: TGTGCCAGCAGCTCCACTAGCGGGTTCCGCACAGATACGCAGTATTTT
J: TRBJ2-7; D: TRBD1; V: TRBV9; size: few; CDR3: CASSVWDSAYEQYF; DNA: TGTGCCAGCAGCGTTTGGGACAGCGCCTACGAGCAGTACTTC
J: TRBJ2-3; D: TRBD2; V: TRBV29-1; size: -; CDR3: CSVALAGGPHTQYF; DNA: TGCAGCGTTGCCCTAGCGGGGGGGCCGCATACGCAGTATTTT
J: TRBJ1-2; D: -; V: TRBV4-2; size: -; CDR3: CASSQEIAGTSYGYTF; DNA: TGTGCCAGCAGCCAAGAAATCGCAGGGACCTCCTATGGCTACACCTTC
J: TRBJ2-7; D: -; V: TRBV6-2/TRBV6-3; size: -; CDR3: CASSYGGQSFSYEQYF; DNA: TGTGCCAGCAGTTACGGGGGCCAGTCGTTCTCCTACGAGCAGTACTTC
J: TRBJ2-3; D: TRBD2; V: TRBV6-1; size: few; CDR3: CASSPRTSGGRTDTQYF; DNA: TGTGCCAGCAGTCCTCGGACTAGCGGGGGCCGCACAGATACGCAGTATTTT
J: TRBJ2-7; D: -; V: TRBV28; size: -; CDR3: CASSSPRRNYEQYF; DNA: TGTGCCAGCAGTTCACCAAGGAGGAACTACGAGCAGTACTTC
J: TRBJ1-1; D: -; V: TRBV15; size: -; CDR3: CATSRDRAYGSPLNTEAFF; DNA: TGTGCCACCAGCAGAGATCGGGCCTATGGTTCCCCCCTGAACACTGAAGCTTTCTTT
J: TRBJ2-7; D: TRBD2; V: TRBV9; size: -; CDR3: CASSVGSSGGTYEQYF; DNA: TGTGCCAGCAGCGTAGGGTCTAGCGGGGGGACCTACGAGCAGTACTTC
J: TRBJ2-7; D: TRBD1; V: TRBV2; size: -; CDR3: CASSDPRTGAYEQYF; DNA: TGTGCCAGCAGTGATCCCAGGACAGGGGCCTACGAGCAGTACTTC
J: TRBJ1-2; D: -; V: TRBV7-2; size: -; CDR3: CASSLGSINYGYTF; DNA: TGTGCCAGCAGCTTAGGGTCGATAAACTATGGCTACACCTTC
J: TRBJ2-2; D: TRBD1; V: TRBV4-3; size: -; CDR3: CASSQPGGSGELFF; DNA: TGCGCCAGCAGCCAGCCAGGGGGCTCCGGGGAGCTGTTTTTT
J: TRBJ1-4; D: -; V: TRBV3-1; size: -; CDR3: CASSPQGGGEKLFF; DNA: TGTGCCAGCAGCCCACAGGGAGGAGGTGAAAAACTGTTTTTT
J: TRBJ2-7; D: -; V: TRBV7-2; size: once; CDR3: CASSLEVYSTYEQYF; DNA: TGTGCCAGCAGCTTAGAGGTTTACTCTACCTACGAGCAGTACTTC
J: TRBJ1-4; D: -; V: TRBV28; size: -; CDR3: CASSSRGTDDEKLFF; DNA: TGTGCCAGCAGTTCAAGAGGGACCGACGATGAAAAACTGTTTTTT
J: TRBJ2-1; D: TRBD2; V: TRBV7-9; size: few; CDR3: CASSDSGASYNEQFF; DNA: TGTGCCAGCAGTGATAGCGGGGCGTCCTACAATGAGCAGTTCTTC
J: TRBJ2-5; D: -; V: TRBV6-5; size: -; CDR3: CASRSARVLETQYF; DNA: TGTGCCAGCAGATCCGCTAGGGTATTAGAGACCCAGTACTTC
J: TRBJ1-1; D: TRBD1; V: TRBV7-9; size: -; CDR3: CASSLSGGITEAFF; DNA: TGTGCCAGCAGCCTGTCAGGGGGCATCACTGAAGCTTTCTTT
J: TRBJ2-1; D: -; V: TRBV6-5; size: -; CDR3: CASSYLRQMANEQFF; DNA: TGTGCCAGCAGTTACCTGCGACAGATGGCCAATGAGCAGTTCTTC
J: TRBJ2-1; D: TRBD2; V: TRBV6-2/TRBV6-3; size: -; CDR3: CASSWTSGTNNEQFF; DNA: TGTGCCAGCAGTTGGACTAGCGGGACGAACAATGAGCAGTTCTTC
J: TRBJ1-5; D: -; V: TRBV28; size: once; CDR3: CASSPHSGGIEPQHF; DNA: TGTGCCAGCAGTCCGCACAGTGGTGGGATAGAGCCCCAGCATTTT
J: TRBJ2-7; D: TRBD2; V: TRBV7-9; size: -; CDR3: CASSPGVAGGVYEQYF; DNA: TGTGCCAGCAGCCCGGGGGTAGCGGGGGGAGTCTACGAGCAGTACTTC
J: TRBJ2-3; D: -; V: TRBV7-9; size: -; CDR3: CASSSEDKTDTQYF; DNA: TGTGCCAGCAGCTCGGAGGACAAGACAGATACGCAGTATTTT
J: TRBJ2-1; D: -; V: TRBV20-1; size: -; CDR3: CSAPDGYEQFF; DNA: TGCAGTGCTCCTGACGGCTACGAGCAGTTCTTC
J: TRBJ1-5; D: TRBD1; V: TRBV20-1; size: few; CDR3: CSARDDGTGVQPQHF; DNA: TGCAGTGCTAGAGATGATGGGACAGGGGTTCAGCCCCAGCATTTT
J: TRBJ1-1; D: -; V: TRBV7-2; size: few; CDR3: CASSSLLGGGTEAFF; DNA: TGTGCCAGCAGCTCCCTTCTTGGGGGCGGCACTGAAGCTTTCTTT
J: TRBJ2-7; D: -; V: TRBV5-6; size: -; CDR3: CASSDGRSRSSHEQYF; DNA: TGTGCCAGCAGCGACGGACGTTCTCGGTCCTCGCACGAGCAGTACTTC
J: TRBJ2-6; D: TRBD2; V: TRBV4-3; size: -; CDR3: CASRSGESGANVLTF; DNA: TGCGCCAGCAGGAGCGGGGAGTCTGGGGCCAACGTCCTGACTTTC
J: TRBJ2-5; D: -; V: TRBV6-5; size: -; CDR3: CASSLSQGGETQYF; DNA: TGTGCCAGCAGTTTGTCACAGGGTGGGGAGACCCAGTACTTC
J: TRBJ2-3; D: TRBD2; V: TRBV27; size: once; CDR3: CAGWSGGGIWTDTQYF; DNA: TGTGCCGGCTGGAGCGGGGGGGGTATTTGGACAGATACGCAGTATTTT
J: TRBJ2-1; D: TRBD2; V: TRBV20-1; size: -; CDR3: CSARALASGVYGEQFF; DNA: TGCAGTGCTAGAGCTTTGGCTAGCGGGGTGTACGGTGAGCAGTTCTTC
J: TRBJ1-5; D: TRBD1; V: TRBV28; size: -; CDR3: CASRLGQDGNQPQHF; DNA: TGTGCCAGCAGGCTAGGACAGGATGGCAATCAGCCCCAGCATTTT
J: TRBJ1-5; D: -; V: TRBV20-1; size: -; CDR3: CSARTAGALNQPQHF; DNA: TGCAGTGCCCGGACGGCGGGGGCCTTGAATCAGCCCCAGCATTTT
J: TRBJ2-5; D: TRBD1; V: TRBV12-3/TRBV12-4; size: -; CDR3: CASSRSGQGEETLYF; DNA: TGTGCCAGCAGTCGCTCGGGACAGGGGGAAGAGACCCTGTACTTC
J: TRBJ2-5; D: -; V: TRBV3-1; size: -; CDR3: CASSQLPAGGTGTQYF; DNA: TGTGCCAGCAGCCAACTACCGGCAGGGGGGACTGGGACCCAGTACTTC
J: TRBJ1-1; D: TRBD1; V: TRBV7-2; size: few; CDR3: CASSPLGQATEAFF; DNA: TGTGCCAGCAGCCCCCTGGGACAGGCCACTGAAGCTTTCTTT
J: TRBJ2-7; D: -; V: TRBV20-1; size: -; CDR3: CSAGRWGSYEQYF; DNA: TGCAGTGCTGGGAGGTGGGGATCCTACGAGCAGTACTTC
J: TRBJ2-7; D: -; V: TRBV7-2; size: -; CDR3: CASSSRDTYEQYF; DNA: TGTGCCAGCAGCTCTAGGGACACCTACGAGCAGTACTTC
J: TRBJ1-1; D: -; V: TRBV6-6; size: once; CDR3: CASSHHRELNTEAFF; DNA: TGTGCCAGCAGTCACCACAGGGAACTGAACACTGAAGCTTTCTTT
J: TRBJ2-7; D: -; V: TRBV6-6; size: -; CDR3: CASNGQNYEQYF; DNA: TGTGCCAGCAATGGGCAGAATTACGAGCAGTACTTC
J: TRBJ2-7; D: -; V: TRBV7-2; size: few; CDR3: CASSFSRDIYEQYF; DNA: TGTGCCAGCAGCTTTAGTCGGGACATCTACGAGCAGTACTTC